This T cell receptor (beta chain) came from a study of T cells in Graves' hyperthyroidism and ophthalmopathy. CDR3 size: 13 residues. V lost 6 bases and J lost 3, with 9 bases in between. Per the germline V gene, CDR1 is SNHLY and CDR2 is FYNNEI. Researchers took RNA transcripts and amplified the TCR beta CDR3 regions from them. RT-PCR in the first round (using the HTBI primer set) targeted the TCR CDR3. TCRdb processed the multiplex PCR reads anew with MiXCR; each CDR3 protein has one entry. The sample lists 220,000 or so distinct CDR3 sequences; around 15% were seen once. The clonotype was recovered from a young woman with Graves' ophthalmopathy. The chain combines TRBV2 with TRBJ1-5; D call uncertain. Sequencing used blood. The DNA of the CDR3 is TGTGCCAGCAGCAGGACGGCCAATCAGCCCCAGCATTTT. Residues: CASSRTANQPQHF.